This T cell receptor beta chain was identified during a study of blood T cells in healthy people across ages. Study-wide results and caveats: Getting older went along with TCR beta diversity per million T cells dropping roughly linearly. The unknown donor CMV status may have confounded expanded clonotype changes. The long-lived group displayed more naive CD4+ cells, plus higher diversity, than the aged donors did.

Sample-barcoded 5' priming and a J-beta primer mix drove a second PCR of roughly 7 to 11 cycles. TCRdb re-called the 5' RACE reads with MiXCR, one entry per CDR3 protein. Of about 1.6 million distinct CDR3 sequences listed, roughly a third are singletons. Germline CDR1 and CDR2: LGHDT and YNNKEL (reference sequence). J gave up 6 bases and V 4 bases, and 14 bases lay outside the gene matches. The CDR3 is 17 amino acids. This clonotype was seen ten or more times. Antigen: not known. What was sequenced was blood. The source is a young woman in good health. J is TRBJ2-5 and V is TRBV3-1; the match to TRBD2 covers 10 bases. CDR3: CASSPSKAGGPGKTQYF. DNA for the CDR3: TGTGCCAGCAGCCCTAGCAAAGCGGGAGGGCCAGGAAAGACCCAGTACTTC.